The present T cell receptor (beta chain) was sequenced within a study of OX40 agonist ivuxolimab in advanced cancers. Study details: The study treated patients with ivuxolimab, an agonistic anti-OX40 (CD134) antibody.

Sequencing used immunoSEQ multiplex PCR; TCRdb keeps in-frame clones, though not all of them. The sample contains nearly 60,000 clones, 88% of which appear only once. From germline, CDR1 is SGDLS and CDR2 YYNGEE. The length of the CDR3 is 11 residues. Deletions cut 5 bases from V and 6 bases from J, with 5 bases between. Regarding the study as a whole: Which antigen the expanded peripheral T cells recognized is unknown. Clonal expansion was seen in CD4+ and CD8+ blood T cells by week 6 at 0.1 to 3.0 mg/kg.

As regards this clone: The antigen is not known.

Sequenced here: CD4+ or CD8+ T cells sorted from blood, sampled in a trial of the OX40 agonist ivuxolimab. The sequence was obtained from an adult with an advanced solid tumor such as melanoma, head and neck, liver or kidney cancer. V is TRBV9 and J is TRBJ2-2, with no clear D. CDR3 residues: CASSQSGELFF. Here the CDR3 DNA reads TGTGCCAGCAGTCAGTCCGGGGAGCTGTTTTTT.